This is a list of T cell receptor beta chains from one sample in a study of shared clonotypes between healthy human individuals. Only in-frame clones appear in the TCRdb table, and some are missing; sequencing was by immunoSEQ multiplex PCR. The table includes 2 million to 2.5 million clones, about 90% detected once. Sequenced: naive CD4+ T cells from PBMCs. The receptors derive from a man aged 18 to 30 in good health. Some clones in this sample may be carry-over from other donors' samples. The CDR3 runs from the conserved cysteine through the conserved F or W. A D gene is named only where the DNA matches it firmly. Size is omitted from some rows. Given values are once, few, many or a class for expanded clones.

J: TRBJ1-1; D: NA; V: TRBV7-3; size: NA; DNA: TGTGCCAGCAGCCCACAGCCCAACACTGAAGCTTTCTTT; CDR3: CASSPQPNTEAFF
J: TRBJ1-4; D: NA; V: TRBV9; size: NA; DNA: TGTGCCAGCAGCGCGTACCCCCGGGACCGGGGTGAAAAACTGTTTTTT; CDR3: CASSAYPRDRGEKLFF
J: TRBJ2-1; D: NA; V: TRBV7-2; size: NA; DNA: TGTGCCAGCAGCTTAGGGACGGTCTCCTACAATGAGCAGTTCTTC; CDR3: CASSLGTVSYNEQFF
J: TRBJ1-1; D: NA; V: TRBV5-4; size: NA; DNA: TGTGCCAGCAGCCCCTTACCTGGGAGGGACACTGAAGCTTTCTTT; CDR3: CASSPLPGRDTEAFF
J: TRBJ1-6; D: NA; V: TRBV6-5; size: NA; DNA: TGTGCCAGCACCCCGGGAGTCTACAATTCACCCCTCCACTTT; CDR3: CASTPGVYNSPLHF
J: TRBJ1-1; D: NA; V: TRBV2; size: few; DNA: TGTGCCAGCAGGGGTCCGGGACAAGAAGCTTTCTTT; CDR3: CASRGPGQEAFF
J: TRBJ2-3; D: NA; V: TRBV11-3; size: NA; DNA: TGTGCCAGCAGCTTATCTGGGGCGTTAGCAGATACGCAGTATTTT; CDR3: CASSLSGALADTQYF
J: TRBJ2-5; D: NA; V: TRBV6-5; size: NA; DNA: TGTGCCAGCAGTTACACATATCTAGCGTCGGCGACCCAGTACTTC; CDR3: CASSYTYLASATQYF
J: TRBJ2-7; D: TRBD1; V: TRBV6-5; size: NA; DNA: TGTGCCAGCAGTTCTTACAGGGGAGAGGAGCAGTACTTC; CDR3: CASSSYRGEEQYF
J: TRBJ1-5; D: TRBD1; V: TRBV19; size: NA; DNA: TGTGCCAGTAGTGGGGGACAGGGGCCATACCTTAGCAATCAGCCCCAGCATTTT; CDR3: CASSGGQGPYLSNQPQHF
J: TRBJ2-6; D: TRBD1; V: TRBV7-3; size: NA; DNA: TGTGCCAGCAGCTTAATCTCGGGCGCCTCGGACAGGAGGTTTTACTCTGGGGCCAACGTCCTGACTTTC; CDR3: CASSLISGASDRRFYSGANVLTF
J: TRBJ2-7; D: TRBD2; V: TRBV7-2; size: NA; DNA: TGTGCCAGCAGCTCAACGGGACTAGCGGGAGGCGAGCAGTACTTC; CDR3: CASSSTGLAGGEQYF
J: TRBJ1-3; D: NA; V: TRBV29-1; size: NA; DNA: TGCAGCGTTGCTGACCTGGGCTACACCATATATTTT; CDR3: CSVADLGYTIYF
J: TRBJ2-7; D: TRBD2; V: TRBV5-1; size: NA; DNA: TGCGCCAGCAGCCGGGGAGGGATCGAGCAGTACTTC; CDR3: CASSRGGIEQYF
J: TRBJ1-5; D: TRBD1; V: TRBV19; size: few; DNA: TGTGCCAGTAGTATAGGGACAGGGGGCGGTCAGCCCCAGCATTTT; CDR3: CASSIGTGGGQPQHF
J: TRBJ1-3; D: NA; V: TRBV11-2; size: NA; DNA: TGTGCCAGCAGCCAGACAAGGACGGGTGGAAACACCATATATTTT; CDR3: CASSQTRTGGNTIYF
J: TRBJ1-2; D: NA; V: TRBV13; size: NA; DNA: TGTGCCAGCAGCTTAGATCGGAGAAGCTATGGCTACACCTTC; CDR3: CASSLDRRSYGYTF
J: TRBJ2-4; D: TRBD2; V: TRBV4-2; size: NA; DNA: TGTGCCAGCAGCCCCCGGCTAGCGGTAGCCAAAAACATTCAGTACTTC; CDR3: CASSPRLAVAKNIQYF
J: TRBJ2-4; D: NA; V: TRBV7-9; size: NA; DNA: TGTGCCAGCAGCGTAGGCGCCAAAAACATTCAGTACTTC; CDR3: CASSVGAKNIQYF
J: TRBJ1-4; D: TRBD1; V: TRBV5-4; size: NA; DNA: TGTGCCAGCAGCTCGCGGGGGGGACAGGGGGCGCCAGAAAAACTGTTTTTT; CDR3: CASSSRGGQGAPEKLFF
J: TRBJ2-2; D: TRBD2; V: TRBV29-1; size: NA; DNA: TGCAGCGTCAACGACGCCGGGGGGAGACATCCCGGGGAGCTGTTTTTT; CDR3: CSVNDAGGRHPGELFF
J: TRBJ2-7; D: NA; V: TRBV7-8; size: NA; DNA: TGTGCCAGCAGCTTAGTCTCGCTAGCCCCCGAGCAGTACTTC; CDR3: CASSLVSLAPEQYF
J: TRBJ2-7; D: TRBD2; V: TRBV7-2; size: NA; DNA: TGTGCCAGCAGCTACGCGGGGGAGCGGGACTCCTACGAGCAGTACTTC; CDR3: CASSYAGERDSYEQYF
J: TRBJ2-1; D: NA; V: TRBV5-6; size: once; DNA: TGTGCCAGCAGCACCGGGACGAAGGGGAACAATGAGCAGTTCTTC; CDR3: CASSTGTKGNNEQFF
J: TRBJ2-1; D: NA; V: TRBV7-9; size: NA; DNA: TGTGCCAGCAGCTTCCAGGCAGGGCTTCGTGAGCAGTTCTTC; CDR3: CASSFQAGLREQFF
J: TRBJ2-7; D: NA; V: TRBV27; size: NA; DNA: TGTGCCAGCAGCACTGGTGTGGGCCTTCACTCCTACGAGCAGTACTTC; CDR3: CASSTGVGLHSYEQYF
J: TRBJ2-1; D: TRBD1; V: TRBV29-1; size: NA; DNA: TGCAGCGTTGAGACAGGGGACAATGAGCAGTTCTTC; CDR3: CSVETGDNEQFF
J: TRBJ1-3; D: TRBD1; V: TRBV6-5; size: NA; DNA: TGTGCCAGCAGTTCAGAAGGGGGCGCGAAAGGAAACACCATATATTTT; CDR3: CASSSEGGAKGNTIYF
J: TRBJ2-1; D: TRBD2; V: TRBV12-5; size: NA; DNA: TGTGCTAGTGGTTTCCTTAGCGGGACGTTCAATGAGCAGTTCTTC; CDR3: CASGFLSGTFNEQFF
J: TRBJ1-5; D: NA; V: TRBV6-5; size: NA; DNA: TGTGCCAGCAGTAACACCTCCATCGATCAGCCCCAGCATTTT; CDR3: CASSNTSIDQPQHF
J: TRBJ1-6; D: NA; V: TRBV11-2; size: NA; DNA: TGTGCCAGCAGCTTAGTTGCCAGGGGTAATTCACCCCTCCACTTT; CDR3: CASSLVARGNSPLHF
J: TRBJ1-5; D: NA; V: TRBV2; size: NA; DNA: TGTGCCAGCAGTGCGAGCAATCAGCCCCAGCATTTT; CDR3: CASSASNQPQHF
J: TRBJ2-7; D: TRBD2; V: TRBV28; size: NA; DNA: TGTGCCAGCAGTTTCCCCGGGACTAGCGTTTACGAGCAGTACTTC; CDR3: CASSFPGTSVYEQYF
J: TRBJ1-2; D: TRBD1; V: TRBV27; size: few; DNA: TGTGCCAGCAGTCCCGGGACAGTCTATGGCTACACCTTC; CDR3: CASSPGTVYGYTF
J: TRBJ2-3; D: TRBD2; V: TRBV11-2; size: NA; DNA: TGTGCCAGCAGCTTTCCCGGGACTAGCGGGAGGAGGGGAGATACGCAGTATTTT; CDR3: CASSFPGTSGRRGDTQYF
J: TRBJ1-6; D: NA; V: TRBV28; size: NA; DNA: TGTGCCAGCAGTTTCAGAAGAACCAATTCACCCCTCCACTTT; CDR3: CASSFRRTNSPLHF
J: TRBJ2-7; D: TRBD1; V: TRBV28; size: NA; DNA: TGTGCCAGCAGTTCCAGACAGGGCCACGAGCAGTACTTC; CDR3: CASSSRQGHEQYF
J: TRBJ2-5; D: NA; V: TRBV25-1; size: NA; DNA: TGTGCCAGCAGTAAGCCTCTCTCTGAGACCCAGTACTTC; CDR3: CASSKPLSETQYF
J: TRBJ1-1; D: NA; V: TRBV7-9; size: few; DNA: TGTGCCAGCAGCATGAAAGGAGGGGCTTTCTTT; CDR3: CASSMKGGAFF
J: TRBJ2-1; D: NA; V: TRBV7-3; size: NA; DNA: TGTGCCAGCAGCCCAGCTTTCTACTACTGCAATGAGCAGTTCTTC; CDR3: CASSPAFYYCNEQFF
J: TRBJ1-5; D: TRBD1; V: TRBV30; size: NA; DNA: TGTGCCTGGAGGACAGGGGGCGAACGTCAGCCCCAGCATTTT; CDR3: CAWRTGGERQPQHF
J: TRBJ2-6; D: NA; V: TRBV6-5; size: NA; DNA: TGTGCCAGCAGTTACTCGGGTTCTGGGGCCAACGTCCTGACTTTC; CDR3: CASSYSGSGANVLTF
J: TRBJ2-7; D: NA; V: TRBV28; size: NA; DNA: TGTGCCAGCAGCGCTCTCTACGAGCAGTACTTC; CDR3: CASSALYEQYF
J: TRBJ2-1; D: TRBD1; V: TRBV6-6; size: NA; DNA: TGTGCCAGCAGTTGGACCGGGACAGGCGCCTACAATGAGCAGTTCTTC; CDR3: CASSWTGTGAYNEQFF
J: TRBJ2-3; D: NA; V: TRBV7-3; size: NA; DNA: TGTGCCAGCAGCTTTTTGGGTCCCACAGATACGCAGTATTTT; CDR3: CASSFLGPTDTQYF
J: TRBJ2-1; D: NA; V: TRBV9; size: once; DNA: TGTGCCAGCAGCGGACAGGCAGCGTACAATGAGCAGTTCTTC; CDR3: CASSGQAAYNEQFF
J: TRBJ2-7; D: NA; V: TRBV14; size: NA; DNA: TGTGCCAGCAGCTATACAGGGTTCCACGAGCAGTACTTC; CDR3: CASSYTGFHEQYF
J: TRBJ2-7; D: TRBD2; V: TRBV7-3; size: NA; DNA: TGTGCCAGCAGACTAGCGGGAGCGTACGAGCAGTACTTC; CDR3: CASRLAGAYEQYF
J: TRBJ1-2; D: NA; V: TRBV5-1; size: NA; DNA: TGCGCCAGCAGGTTCCAGGGGAACTCGGATGGCTACACCTTC; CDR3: CASRFQGNSDGYTF
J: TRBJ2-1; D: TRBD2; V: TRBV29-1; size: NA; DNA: TGCAGCGCAACCTTGGGGGGGAGCTCCTACAATGAGCAGTTCTTC; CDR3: CSATLGGSSYNEQFF